This TCR beta chain was documented in a study of cytomegalovirus exposure and HLA in healthy donors (dated by TCRdb to 2015 to 2018). For context, the study as a whole: According to a later analysis, the approximately 130 validation repertoires were produced on the same platform as the roughly 600 repertoires of the first cohort. Along with the roughly 670-subject first cohort, a separate validation cohort of around 110 different subjects was used. The study combined high-throughput TCR immunosequencing, statistical association of individual TCRs with disease status, and machine learning to predict cytomegalovirus infection status. The study aimed to test whether cataloging public T cell receptors could reveal signatures of past pathogen exposure. Study-wide findings and limitations: It was suggested by the authors that the approach could potentially be generalized to other disease states and immunological phenotypes. Cytomegalovirus status was reported to be diagnosed by the classifier with high specificity and sensitivity in both the original and validation cohorts. A later analysis lacked HLA typing for the validation cohort, so it scored co-occurrence in that cohort across all 120 or so repertoires. Most TCR sequences were seen in very few donors, while some public TCRs were found in many individuals. In a later analysis, TCRs clustered in the first cohort were found to also tend to co-occur in the approximately 110 validation repertoires, with over 90% of cluster scores above 0. Three of the identified cytomegalovirus-associated TCR beta chains were confirmed in vitro to be specific for cytomegalovirus antigens. The study gave a list of about 160 TCR beta chains associated with cytomegalovirus.

V is cut by 1 base and J by 8 bases, and the space between the germline ends is 8 bases. The CDR3, cysteine through phenylalanine, is 12 amino acids long. Kept here is only the CDR3 DNA, which spans 36 bases and is read in frame from base 1. For CDR1 and CDR2, the germline V gene lists SNHLY and FYNNEI. With respect to this clone: Its target antigen remains unknown. No base quality information exists; no much larger clone differs at one position.

Receptor libraries were prepared by the immunoSEQ multiplex PCR assay. The paper's processing steps were these. A statistical classification framework was built for diagnosing cytomegalovirus status from the catalog of TCR beta chain sequences. The table comes from immuneACCESS by way of TCRdb, which keeps in-frame sequences with V and J called. Part of the clones is missing from these tables; in studies checked, under half for an unresolved V gene and the rest for unknown reasons. The V and J calls and the clone size are those of that table, but D and trimming were determined from the DNA. In this sample the table shows 150,000 to 200,000 clones, 86% of which occur a single time. The ten largest clonotypes hold roughly 1.5% of the sample. The donors belonged to the validation cohort of about 130 subjects, which was separate from the 666-subject first cohort.

The sample consisted of PBMCs. This clonotype was obtained from a woman in her late teens or twenties in good health and CMV-seronegative. Recombination joined TRBV2 with TRBJ1-2, with an unclear D gene assignment. CDR3 protein: CASSEVRLGYTF. Read as DNA, the sequence is TGTGCCAGCAGTGAAGTCAGACTCGGCTACACCTTC. The CDR3, completed at both ends by the reference TRBV2 and TRBJ1-2 genes, gives the full variable domain EPEVTQTPSHQVTQMGQEVILRCVPISNHLYFYWYRQILGQKVEFLVSFYNNEISEKSEIFDDQFSVERPDGSNFTLKIRSTKLEDSAMYFCASSEVRLGYTFGSGTRLTVV.